The rows below give T cell receptor beta chains drawn from one sample of a study of CD8+CD57+ T cells in acquired aplastic anemia. TCRdb reanalysed the reads using MiXCR and keeps one entry per CDR3 protein. The data contain about 81,000 distinct CDR3 sequences, 40% to 55% of them singletons. The specimen sequenced was sorted CD4+, CD8+, or CD8+CD57+ T cells (not recorded which) from PBMCs. The receptors come from a human donor in good health, serving as a control. Each CDR3 is given with its conserved first and last residue. The order of the fields is J gene, D gene, V gene, clone size, CDR3 DNA, CDR3 protein. The D gene is left open where the match is weak. Clone size, where shown, is once, few, many, or a class for clones that have expanded.

>TRBJ2-1|NA|TRBV25-1|NA
TGTGCCAGCAGTCTCCTTTTGGGCGGTGAGCAGTTCTTC
CASSLLLGGEQFF
>TRBJ1-1|NA|TRBV19|many
TGTGCCAGTAGTATCGCCACTGAAGCTTTCTTT
CASSIATEAFF
>TRBJ1-1|TRBD1|TRBV10-1|NA
TGCGCCAGCAGTCAACTACAGGGGAGCACTGAAGCTTTCTTT
CASSQLQGSTEAFF
>TRBJ2-7|TRBD2|TRBV20-1|NA
TGCAGTGCCGCCGATACTAGCGGGGGAACCTACGAGCAGTACTTC
CSAADTSGGTYEQYF
>TRBJ2-3|TRBD1|TRBV29-1|NA
TGCAGCGTTGAAGGAGAGGGGGCGGGAGATACGCAGTATTTT
CSVEGEGAGDTQYF
>TRBJ2-7|TRBD2|TRBV11-3|many
TGTGCCAGCAGCCCCCTGCGGGAGGGCTACGAGCAGTACTTC
CASSPLREGYEQYF
>TRBJ1-2|TRBD1|TRBV24-1|NA
TGTGCCACCAATACCGGGACAGGGGGCGAAGGCTACACCTTC
CATNTGTGGEGYTF
>TRBJ1-6|NA|TRBV20-1|NA
TGCAGTGCTAGCTCAGGGAATTCACCCCTCCACTTT
CSASSGNSPLHF
>TRBJ2-1|TRBD2|TRBV27|NA
TGTGCCAGCAGTCATTCTAGCGGGGGGCTCTATGAGCAGTTCTTC
CASSHSSGGLYEQFF
>TRBJ2-3|NA|TRBV9|NA
TGTGCCAGCAGCGTAGCTGGGGGTAGCGGCGTCACAGATACGCAGTATTTT
CASSVAGGSGVTDTQYF